This is a list of T cell receptor beta chains from one sample in a study of regulatory T cells in long-lasting Graves disease. From the multiplex PCR reads, TCRdb called clonotypes with MiXCR, one entry per CDR3 protein. The repertoire holds about 540,000 distinct CDR3 sequences, with roughly 14% as singletons. This same sample was also taken into another study, of T cells in Graves' hyperthyroidism and ophthalmopathy.

The sequencing here drew on peripheral blood mononuclear cells (PBMCs), taken at new diagnosis, from a patient treated with antithyroid drugs. These receptors were obtained from a man aged 30 to 39 with Graves disease. The CDR3 runs from the conserved cysteine through the conserved F or W. D genes are given only for firm matches. A row's size may be missing; if present it is once, few, many or a size class.

>TRBJ2-2|TRBV19|-|few
TGTGCCAGTAGATTGTACGGGATGAACACCGGGGAGCTGTTTTTT
CASRLYGMNTGELFF
>TRBJ1-1|TRBV6-4|-|many
TGTGCCAGCAGTGAGACACAGAACACTGAAGCTTTCTTT
CASSETQNTEAFF
>TRBJ2-7|TRBV2|-|many
TGTGCCAGCAGTCTAAGGCGGGTCTACGAGCAGTACTTC
CASSLRRVYEQYF
>TRBJ2-1|TRBV15|TRBD2|many
TGTGCCACCAGCATGGGGGGGTCCTACAATGAGCAGTTCTTC
CATSMGGSYNEQFF
>TRBJ2-7|TRBV29-1|TRBD2|few
TGCAGCGTTGATGCGGGAGGCTACGAGCAGTACTTC
CSVDAGGYEQYF
>TRBJ2-5|TRBV20-1|-|many
TGCAGTGCTAGAGTCGGCCTCCTCGGGCCAGAGACCCAGTACTTC
CSARVGLLGPETQYF
>TRBJ1-1|TRBV7-9|-|few
TGTGCCAGCTCACGGCGAGTGAACACTGAAGCTTTCTTT
CASSRRVNTEAFF
>TRBJ2-5|TRBV20-1|-|few
TGCAGTGCTAGAGAAAACGGCCCTCAAGAGACCCAGTACTTC
CSARENGPQETQYF
>TRBJ2-7|TRBV7-2|-|-
TGTGCCAGCAGCTTAAGTTGGTACGAGCAGTACTTC
CASSLSWYEQYF
>TRBJ2-1|TRBV29-1|-|many
TGCAGCGTTGAGGGGAATACAAATGAGCAGTTCTTC
CSVEGNTNEQFF
>TRBJ1-2|TRBV28|-|many
TGTGCCAGCATTTCCACGAGAGCTGGCTACACCTTC
CASISTRAGYTF
>TRBJ2-3|TRBV24-1|TRBD1|-
TGTGCCACCAGTGATTGGGACAGGCAACCCACAGATACGCAGTATTTT
CATSDWDRQPTDTQYF
>TRBJ2-1|TRBV13|-|many
TGTGCCAGCAGCCCCGGGACTGACTATCGCGAGCAGTTCTTC
CASSPGTDYREQFF
>TRBJ2-2|TRBV20-1|TRBD2|-
TGCAGTGCTAGAGATATAGCGGGAGTCGGCACCGGGGAGCTGTTTTTT
CSARDIAGVGTGELFF
>TRBJ2-1|TRBV20-1|-|-
TGCAGTGCTAGGGCGACTACGCCTCGATACAATGAGCAGTTCTTC
CSARATTPRYNEQFF
>TRBJ2-6|TRBV6-1|TRBD2|few
TGTGCCAGCCTAGCGGGGGGCTCTGGGGCCAACGTCCTGACTTTC
CASLAGGSGANVLTF
>TRBJ1-1|TRBV12-3/TRBV12-4|-|many
TGTGCCAGCAGTTTAGCCCCCCCGGGGAGACGCACTGAAGCTTTCTTT
CASSLAPPGRRTEAFF
>TRBJ1-6|TRBV20-1|TRBD1|-
TGCAGTGCTAGCCGCCGACAGGGGGCAAATAATTCACCCCTCCACTTT
CSASRRQGANNSPLHF
>TRBJ2-4|TRBV10-1|TRBD2|many
TGCGCCAGCTCAGCGGGAGGGCCGGGAAACATTCAGTACTTC
CASSAGGPGNIQYF
>TRBJ2-5|TRBV4-1|-|-
TGCGCCAGCAGCCTCACACACCTAGAGACCCAGTACTTC
CASSLTHLETQYF
>TRBJ2-5|TRBV29-1|-|many
TGCAGCGTTGAGGCTCCCCTCCGTGAGACCCAGTACTTC
CSVEAPLRETQYF
>TRBJ2-3|TRBV15|-|many
TGTGCCACTAGGTTGGGGGGCCCATACACAGATACGCAGTATTTT
CATRLGGPYTDTQYF
>TRBJ1-1|TRBV14|-|-
TGTGCCAGCAGCCAAGATTACAGACTGCCCCAGAACACTGAAGCTTTCTTT
CASSQDYRLPQNTEAFF
>TRBJ1-2|TRBV9|-|-
TGTGCCAGCAGCGTAGTCCTGGATACTAACTATGGCTACACCTTC
CASSVVLDTNYGYTF
>TRBJ2-5|TRBV12-3/TRBV12-4|-|few
TGTGCCAGCAGGTCTGGGACGCGGGAGACCCAGTACTTC
CASRSGTRETQYF
>TRBJ2-3|TRBV9|TRBD2|-
TGTGCCAGCAGCGTAACGGGCGGGAGGGCCGCAACAGATACGCAGTATTTT
CASSVTGGRAATDTQYF
>TRBJ1-5|TRBV12-3/TRBV12-4|-|many
TGTGCCAGCAGTTTAGGACCCGACTGGGTGGGGAATCAGCCCCAGCATTTT
CASSLGPDWVGNQPQHF
>TRBJ2-7|TRBV20-1|TRBD2|many
TGCAGTGCTCCAACTAGCGGGAGTCCTTACGAGCAGTACTTC
CSAPTSGSPYEQYF
>TRBJ2-7|TRBV18|-|few
TGTGCCAGCTCACCACCGCGGGGGCTACACGAGCAGTACTTC
CASSPPRGLHEQYF
>TRBJ1-1|TRBV16|-|many
TGTGCCAGCAGCCAATTAGTGGGGTGGGACAATGGAGCTTTCTTT
CASSQLVGWDNGAFF
>TRBJ2-3|TRBV6-2/TRBV6-3|TRBD1|few
TGTGCCAGCAGTTCCACTACCGGGACAGTACACACAGATACGCAGTATTTT
CASSSTTGTVHTDTQYF
>TRBJ2-7|TRBV7-8|TRBD1|many
TGTGCCAGCAGCAGCCGGGACAGGTCCTACGAGCAGTACTTC
CASSSRDRSYEQYF
>TRBJ2-1|TRBV7-9|TRBD2|many
TGTGCCAGCAGCCGGGGGGGGGTTCCAGTGGCGACCTACAATGAGCAGTTCTTC
CASSRGGVPVATYNEQFF
>TRBJ2-1|TRBV2|-|many
TGTGCCAGCAGTGATTGGCTTTCCAACTACAATGAGCAGTTCTTC
CASSDWLSNYNEQFF
>TRBJ1-2|TRBV27|TRBD1|many
TGTGCCAGCAGCCGCGGGGGAGGGGGCGGCTATGGCTACACCTTC
CASSRGGGGGYGYTF
>TRBJ1-3|TRBV12-3/TRBV12-4|-|many
TGTGCCAGCAGTTTGGTCTCTGGAAACACCATATATTTT
CASSLVSGNTIYF
>TRBJ2-7|TRBV27|-|-
TGTGCCAGCAGCCCCCGGGAGGGCGGGCCACAGGGGTTATGTATAAGCGAGCAGTACTTC
CASSPREGGPQGLCISEQYF
>TRBJ2-1|TRBV7-2|-|many
TGTGCCAGCAGCTTCAGCAGGAATGAGCAGTTCTTC
CASSFSRNEQFF
>TRBJ2-2|TRBV29-1|-|few
TGCAGCGTCGGTAGGGGCGGGGAGCTGTTTTTT
CSVGRGGELFF
>TRBJ1-4|TRBV7-6|-|-
TGTGCCAGCAGCTCCGGACGAAAACTGTTTTTT
CASSSGRKLFF
>TRBJ1-1|TRBV11-2|-|many
TGTGCCAGCAGCTTTCAACAGGCGAACACTGAAGCTTTCTTT
CASSFQQANTEAFF
>TRBJ2-1|TRBV6-1|TRBD1|many
TGTGCCAGCAGGGGGACAGGGGGAAACAATGAGCAGTTCTTC
CASRGTGGNNEQFF